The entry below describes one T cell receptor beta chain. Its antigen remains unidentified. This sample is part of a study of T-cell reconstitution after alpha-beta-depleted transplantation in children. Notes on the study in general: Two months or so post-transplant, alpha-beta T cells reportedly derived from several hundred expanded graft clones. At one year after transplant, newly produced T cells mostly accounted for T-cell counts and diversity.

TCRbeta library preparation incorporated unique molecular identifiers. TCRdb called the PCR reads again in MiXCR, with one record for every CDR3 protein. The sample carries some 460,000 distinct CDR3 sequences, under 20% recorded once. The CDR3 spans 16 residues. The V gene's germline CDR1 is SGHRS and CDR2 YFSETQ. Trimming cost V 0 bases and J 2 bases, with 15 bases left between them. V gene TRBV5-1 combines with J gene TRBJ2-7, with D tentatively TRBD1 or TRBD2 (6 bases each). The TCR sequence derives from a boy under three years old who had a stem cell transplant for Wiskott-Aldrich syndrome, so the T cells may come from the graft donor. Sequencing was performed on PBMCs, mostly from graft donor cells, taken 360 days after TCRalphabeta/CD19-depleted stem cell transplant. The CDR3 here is CASSLGGGGTTYEQYF. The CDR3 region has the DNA TGCGCCAGCAGCTTGGGAGGGGGAGGAACGACCTACGAGCAGTACTTC.